The sequence of this T cell receptor beta chain was determined in a study of blood T cell repertoires in COVID-19. Across the whole study: The analysed material was cDNA or gDNA that came from T cells, B-cell-depleted T cells, or PBMCs.

The CDR3 is 15 amino acids. Losses at the gene ends were 5 bases for V and 5 bases for J; bases not matched to a gene: 6. CDR1 is KGHDR and CDR2 is SFDVKD in the germline V gene. How the authors handled the data: Estimation of nucleated cell counts was performed using reference gene primer amplification. Sequenced by immunoSEQ multiplex PCR; TCRdb stores in-frame clones only, minus some. V, J and clone size were drawn from that table, and D and trimming were deduced from the DNA. The sample includes more than 50,000 clones, roughly 85% of them seen just once. The receptor comes from a human donor in a cohort sampled during active COVID-19. The chain combines TRBV24-1 with TRBJ2-1; 9 bases agree with TRBD1. Sequenced material: peripheral blood. CDR3 nucleotides: TGTGCCACCAGTGGGGCCGACAGGGGGAACAATGAGCAGTTCTTC. Encoded protein: CATSGADRGNNEQFF.